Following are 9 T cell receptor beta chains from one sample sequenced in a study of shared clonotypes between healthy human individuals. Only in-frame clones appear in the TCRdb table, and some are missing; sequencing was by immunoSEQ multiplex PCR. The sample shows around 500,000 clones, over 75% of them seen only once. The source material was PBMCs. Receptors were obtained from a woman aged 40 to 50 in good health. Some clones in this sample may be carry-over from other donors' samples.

DNA for the CDR3: TGTGCCAGCAGCTTGGAGATCCAACGGGAGCAGTACTTC. Protein: CASSLEIQREQYF. The chain couples TRBV5-8 to TRBJ2-7; no firm D call. Deletions cut 0 bases from V and 7 bases from J, with 11 bases between. The CDR3 covers 13 residues. The germline CDR1 and CDR2 sequences are SGHTS and YDEGEE. Full variable domain (missing parts from reference TRBV5-8 and TRBJ2-7): EAGVTQSPTHLIKTRGQQATLRCSPISGHTSVYWYQQALGLGLQFLLWYDEGEERNRGNFPPRFSGRQFPNYSSELNVNALELEDSALYLCASSLEIQREQYFGPGTRLTVT.

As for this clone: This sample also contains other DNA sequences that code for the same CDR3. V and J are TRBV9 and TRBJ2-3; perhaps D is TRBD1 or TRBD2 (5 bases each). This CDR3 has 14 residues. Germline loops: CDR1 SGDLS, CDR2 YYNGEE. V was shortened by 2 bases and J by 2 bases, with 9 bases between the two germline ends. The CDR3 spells CASSVGGVTDTQYF. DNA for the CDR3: TGTGCCAGCAGCGTTGGGGGAGTCACAGATACGCAGTATTTT.

This CDR3 reads CASSFLLTDTQYF. For the CDR3, the DNA is TGTGCCAGCAGCTTTTTACTCACAGATACGCAGTATTTT. V usage is TRBV14 and J usage is TRBJ2-3; D gene uncertain. CDR1 and CDR2 (germline): SGHDN, FVKESK. The V and J ends lost 5 bases and 2 bases respectively, with 8 bases between them. The CDR3 runs 13 residues.

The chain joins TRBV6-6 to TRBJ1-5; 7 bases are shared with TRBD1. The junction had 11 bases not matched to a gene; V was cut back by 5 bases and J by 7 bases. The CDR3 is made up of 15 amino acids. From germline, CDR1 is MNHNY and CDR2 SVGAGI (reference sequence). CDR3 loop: CASSVGDRSGQPQHF. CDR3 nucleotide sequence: TGTGCCAGCAGTGTGGGGGACAGATCAGGGCAGCCCCAGCATTTT.

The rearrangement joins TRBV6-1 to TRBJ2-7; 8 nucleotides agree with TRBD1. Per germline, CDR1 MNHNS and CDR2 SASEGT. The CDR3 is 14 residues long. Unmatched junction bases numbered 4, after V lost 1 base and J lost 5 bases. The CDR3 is CASSEGTGLHEQYF. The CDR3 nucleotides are TGTGCCAGCAGTGAAGGGACAGGGCTCCACGAGCAGTACTTC.

The chain's CDR3 is CASSQEINTGELFF. The CDR3 nucleotides read TGTGCCAGCTCTCAAGAGATCAACACCGGGGAGCTGTTTTTT. The V call is TRBV7-9, the J call TRBJ2-2; D is undetermined. CDR3 length: 14 amino acids. V lost 8 bases to trimming and J lost 2 bases, with 12 bases between them. Per germline, CDR1 SEHNR and CDR2 FQNEAQ (reference sequence).

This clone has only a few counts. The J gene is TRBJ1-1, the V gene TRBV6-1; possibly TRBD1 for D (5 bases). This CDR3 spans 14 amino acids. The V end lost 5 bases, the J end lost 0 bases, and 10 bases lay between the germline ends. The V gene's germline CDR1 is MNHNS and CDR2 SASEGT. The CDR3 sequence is CASSSGRLNTEAFF. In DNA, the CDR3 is TGTGCCAGCAGTTCGGGACGGCTGAACACTGAAGCTTTCTTT.

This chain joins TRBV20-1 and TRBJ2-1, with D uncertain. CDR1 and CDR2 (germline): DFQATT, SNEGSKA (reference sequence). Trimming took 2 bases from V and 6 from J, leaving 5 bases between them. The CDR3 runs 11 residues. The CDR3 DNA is TGCAGTGCTAGACGCAGCAATGAGCAGTTCTTC. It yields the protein CSARRSNEQFF.

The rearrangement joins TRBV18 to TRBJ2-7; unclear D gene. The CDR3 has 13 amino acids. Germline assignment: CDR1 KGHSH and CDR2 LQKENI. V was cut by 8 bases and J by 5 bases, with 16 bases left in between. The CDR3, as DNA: TGTGCCAGCCACAGAGCCTCATCCAACGAGCAGTACTTC. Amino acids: CASHRASSNEQYF.